This T cell receptor (beta chain) was identified during a study of beta chain features in type 1 diabetes. Study results and caveats: Significant though moderate, a shortening of TCRB CDR3s appeared in all four CD4+ subsets of Type 1 diabetes patients. Cells carrying high TCR expression could end up over-represented when cDNA is sequenced.

Stem cell-like memory, regulatory, central memory and naive CD4+ cells were sorted via CD45RO/CCR7/CD25/CD127/CD95/CD27. All of the isolated RNA was reverse transcribed, so expressed TCRB transcripts were sequenced. Assay used: immunoSEQ multiplex PCR; TCRdb lists only in-frame clones, some missing. The sample holds 640,000 or so clones; under 15% are singletons and the top ten take roughly 0.022%. This CDR3 comprises 17 residues. The V segment lost 1 base and the J segment 5 bases; nucleotides outside the gene matches: 13. Germline V gives CDR1 ENHRY, CDR2 SYGVKD. A word on this clone: Its cognate antigen is unknown.

The receptor was isolated from a man aged 18-30 years with type 1 diabetes. Material for sequencing was naive CD4+ T cells from blood. The genes are TRBV10-3 and TRBJ1-2, with 7 bases that match TRBD1. CDR3 loop: CAISELTGKHNRYGYTF. The CDR3 bases are TGTGCCATCAGTGAGTTGACAGGGAAACACAATCGGTATGGCTACACCTTC.